Described below is a single T cell receptor beta chain sequence and its context. The antigen is undetermined. One entry per CDR3 protein results from TCRdb running MiXCR on the reads. The sample lists a few hundred thousand distinct CDR3 sequences; approximately 8.3% were seen once. V was pared by 7 bases and J by 9 bases, with 12 bases of the junction left unmatched. The germline V gene encodes CDR1 SQVTM and CDR2 ANQGSEA. CDR3 length equals 13 residues. This record comes from a study of T cell repertoires in cytomegalovirus infection. Study in general: An indication of both CMV infection and matching HLA type came from public TCR beta signatures.

Overall study results and limits: Of the TCR beta families, the public ones yielded a cumulative frequency that identified carriers of CMV plus the relevant HLA.

The receptor was isolated from a human donor in good health (CMV status not recorded). Some clones in this sample may be carry-over from other donors' samples. The chain has TRBV29-1 and TRBJ2-1; 7 positions agree with TRBD2. Material: PBMCs. Written as DNA, the CDR3 is TGCAGCGCAATAGCAGGAGGGAGGGGTGAGCAGTTCTTC. Translated, it gives CSAIAGGRGEQFF.